This T cell receptor beta chain was sequenced in a study of identical twins. Study-wide points: Invariant MAIT and iNKT cells may have partly biased zero-insertion analyses.

cDNA molecules carried unique molecular identifiers, and template switching added a universal primer site. Via MiXCR, TCRdb re-called the 5' RACE reads, giving one row per CDR3 protein. The sample has about 340,000 distinct CDR3 sequences, over 9% seen once; the top ten hold just over 7%. The CDR3 sequence is 15 residues long. Trimming pared 0 bases from V and 4 bases from J, leaving 12 bases between. CDR1 LNHNV and CDR2 YYDKDF come from the germline V gene (reference sequence). As for this clonotype: Its antigen is not known.

These records were also assigned to another study, of yellow fever vaccine responses in identical twins.

This receptor was obtained from a woman between 18 and 29 years old in good health. The V gene is TRBV15, the J gene TRBJ1-2; maybe TRBD1 (5 bases). Sequenced: CD8+ T cells sorted from blood. CDR3 residues: CATSREDGAAYGYTF. CDR3 DNA: TGTGCCACCAGCAGAGAGGATGGGGCGGCCTATGGCTACACCTTC.